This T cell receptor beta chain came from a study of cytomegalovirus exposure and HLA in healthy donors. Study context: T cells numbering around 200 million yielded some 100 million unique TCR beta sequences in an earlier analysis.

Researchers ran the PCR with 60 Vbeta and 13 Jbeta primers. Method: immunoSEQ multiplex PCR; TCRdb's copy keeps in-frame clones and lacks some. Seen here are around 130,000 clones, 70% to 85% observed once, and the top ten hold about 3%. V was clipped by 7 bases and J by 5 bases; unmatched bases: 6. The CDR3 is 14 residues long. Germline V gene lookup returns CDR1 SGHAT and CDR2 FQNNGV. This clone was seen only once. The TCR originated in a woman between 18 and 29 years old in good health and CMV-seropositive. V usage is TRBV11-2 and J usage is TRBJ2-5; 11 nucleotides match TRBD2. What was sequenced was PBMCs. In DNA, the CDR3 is TGTGCCAGCAAGGAGACTAGCGGGGCTGAGACCCAGTACTTC. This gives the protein CASKETSGAETQYF.